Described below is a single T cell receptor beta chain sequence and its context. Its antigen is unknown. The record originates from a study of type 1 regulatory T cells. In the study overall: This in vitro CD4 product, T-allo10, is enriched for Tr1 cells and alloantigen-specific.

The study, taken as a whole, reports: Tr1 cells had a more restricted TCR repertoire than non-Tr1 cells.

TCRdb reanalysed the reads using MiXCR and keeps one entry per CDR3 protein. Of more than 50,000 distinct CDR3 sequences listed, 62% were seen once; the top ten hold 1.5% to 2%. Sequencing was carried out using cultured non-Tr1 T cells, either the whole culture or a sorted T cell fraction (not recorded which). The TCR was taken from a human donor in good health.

The CDR3 bases are TGTGCCAGCAGTTTCCGACAGGTTGGAGAGCAGTACTTC. It yields the protein CASSFRQVGEQYF. The chain has TRBV27 and TRBJ2-7; D perhaps matches TRBD1 (6 bases). CDR1 is MNHEY, CDR2 SMNVEV, per germline (reference sequence). Trimming cost V 3 bases and J 7 bases, with 13 bases left between them. The CDR3 length is 13 residues.